The count of the clone carrying this TCR beta chain is one. Its target is not known. Trimming shortened V by 2 bases and J by 2 bases, and 16 bases separated the two germline ends. CDR3 size: 17 residues. The germline gives CDR1 MDHEN, CDR2 SYDVKM. This record comes from a study of T cell responses to AZD1222 COVID-19 vaccine. Notes on the study in general: Donors in the cohort were predominantly white British and more often female, and clonal diversity was possibly underestimated.

Repertoires were generated with immunoSEQ multiplex PCR, while TCRdb's copy carries only in-frame clones and drops some. The data show about 150,000 clones, about 93% seen once. The starting material was peripheral blood, obtained on day 0 of AZD1222 vaccination. This sequence was found in an adult in good health. The chain combines TRBV28 with TRBJ1-5; no firm D call. The CDR3 DNA reads TGTGCCAGCAGTTTAAAGCTTCGCGGTGTTGGCAATCAGCCCCAGCATTTT. This gives the protein CASSLKLRGVGNQPQHF.